What follows is one T cell receptor (beta chain) and its context. Its antigen is not known. Sequenced by immunoSEQ multiplex PCR; TCRdb stores in-frame clones only, minus some. The sample yields tens of thousands of clones, around 86% seen once. The source of the sample is a study of OX40 agonist ivuxolimab in advanced cancers. Study as a whole: About 40% of patients had received prior checkpoint inhibitor therapy. Two cutaneous melanoma patients and one hepatocellular carcinoma patient, three in all, had partial responses. Study-wide findings and caveats: The average count of expanded clones was higher among CD8+ T cells than among CD4+.

This specimen consisted of CD4+ or CD8+ T cells sorted from blood, obtained in a trial of the OX40 agonist ivuxolimab. The receptor's source is an adult with an advanced solid tumor such as melanoma, head and neck, liver or kidney cancer.

DNA for the CDR3: TGTGCCAGCAGCCAAGCGGCGGGCACTGAAGCTTTCTTT. Translating it yields CASSQAAGTEAFF. This rearrangement joins TRBV4-2 to TRBJ1-1; D unclear. V shed 1 base and J shed 4 bases, with 7 bases lying between them. The CDR3 sequence is 13 residues long. The germline gives CDR1 LGHNA, CDR2 YNFKEQ.